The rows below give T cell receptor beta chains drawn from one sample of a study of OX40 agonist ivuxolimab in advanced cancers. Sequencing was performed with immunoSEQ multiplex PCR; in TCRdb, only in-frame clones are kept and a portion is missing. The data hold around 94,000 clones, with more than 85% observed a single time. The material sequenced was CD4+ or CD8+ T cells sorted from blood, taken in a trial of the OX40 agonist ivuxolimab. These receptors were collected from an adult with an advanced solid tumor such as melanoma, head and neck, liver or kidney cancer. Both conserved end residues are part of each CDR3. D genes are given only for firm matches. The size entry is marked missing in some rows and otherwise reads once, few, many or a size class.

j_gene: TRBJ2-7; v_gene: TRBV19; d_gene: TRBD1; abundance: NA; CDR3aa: CASKPGQGAYEQYF; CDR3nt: TGTGCCAGTAAACCGGGACAGGGGGCCTACGAGCAGTACTTC
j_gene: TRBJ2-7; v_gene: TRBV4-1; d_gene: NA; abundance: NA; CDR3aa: CASTPMAGGSYEQYF; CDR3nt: TGCGCCAGCACCCCGATGGCGGGTGGCTCCTACGAGCAGTACTTC
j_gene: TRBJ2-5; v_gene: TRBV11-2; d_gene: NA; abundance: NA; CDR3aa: CASSLGGTVEETQYF; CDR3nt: TGTGCCAGCAGCTTAGGCGGGACAGTAGAAGAGACCCAGTACTTC
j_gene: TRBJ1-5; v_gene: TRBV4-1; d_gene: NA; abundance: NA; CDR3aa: CASSHYYDSNQPQHF; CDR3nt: TGCGCCAGCAGCCATTACTACGATAGCAATCAGCCCCAGCATTTT
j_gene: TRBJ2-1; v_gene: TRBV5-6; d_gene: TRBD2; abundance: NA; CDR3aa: CASSWGLAGGPHEQFF; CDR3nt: TGTGCCAGCAGCTGGGGACTAGCGGGAGGGCCCCATGAGCAGTTCTTC
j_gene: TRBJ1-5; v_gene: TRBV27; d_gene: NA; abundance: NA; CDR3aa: CASSFRNSNQPQHF; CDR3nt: TGTGCCAGCAGTTTCCGGAATAGCAATCAGCCCCAGCATTTT
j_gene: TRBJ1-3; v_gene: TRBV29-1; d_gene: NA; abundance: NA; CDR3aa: CSVAAGSPGNTIYF; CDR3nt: TGCAGCGTCGCAGCTGGGAGCCCTGGAAACACCATATATTTT
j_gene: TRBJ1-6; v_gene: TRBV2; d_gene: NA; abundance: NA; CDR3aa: CASSDWGNNSPLHF; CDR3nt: TGTGCCAGCAGTGACTGGGGCAATAATTCACCCCTCCACTTT
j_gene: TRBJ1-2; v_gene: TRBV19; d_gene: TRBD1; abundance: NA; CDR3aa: CASSPGTEVGYGYTF; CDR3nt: TGTGCCAGTAGCCCCGGGACAGAGGTCGGCTATGGCTACACCTTC
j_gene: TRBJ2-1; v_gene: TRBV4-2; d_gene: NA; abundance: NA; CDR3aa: CASSQETRNEQFF; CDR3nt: TGTGCCAGCAGCCAAGAAACTAGGAATGAGCAGTTCTTC
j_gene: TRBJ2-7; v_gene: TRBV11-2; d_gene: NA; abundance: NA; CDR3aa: CASSRQTIYEQYF; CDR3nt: TGTGCCAGCAGCCGACAGACGATCTACGAGCAGTACTTC
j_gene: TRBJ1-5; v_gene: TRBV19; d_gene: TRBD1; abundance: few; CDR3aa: CAGGQGNYQPQHF; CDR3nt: TGTGCCGGGGGACAGGGGAATTATCAGCCCCAGCATTTT
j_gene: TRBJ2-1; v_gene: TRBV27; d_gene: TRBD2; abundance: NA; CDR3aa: CASTPGLALYNEQFF; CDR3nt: TGTGCCAGCACCCCCGGACTAGCTTTGTACAATGAGCAGTTCTTC
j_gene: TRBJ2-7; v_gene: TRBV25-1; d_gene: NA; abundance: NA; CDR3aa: CATAPPLRDYEQYF; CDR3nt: TGTGCCACCGCGCCGCCATTAAGGGACTACGAGCAGTACTTC
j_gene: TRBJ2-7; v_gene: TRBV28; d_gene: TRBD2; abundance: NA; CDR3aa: CASRRLAGVYEQYF; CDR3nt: TGTGCCAGCAGAAGACTAGCGGGAGTGTACGAGCAGTACTTC
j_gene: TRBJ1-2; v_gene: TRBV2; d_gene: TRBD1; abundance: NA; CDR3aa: CASSPSLTGGKHGYTF; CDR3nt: TGTGCCAGCAGTCCGAGCCTCACAGGGGGCAAGCATGGCTACACCTTC
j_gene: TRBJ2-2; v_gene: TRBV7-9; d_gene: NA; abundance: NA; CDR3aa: CASSPETGELFF; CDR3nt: TGTGCCAGCAGCCCCGAGACCGGGGAGCTGTTTTTT
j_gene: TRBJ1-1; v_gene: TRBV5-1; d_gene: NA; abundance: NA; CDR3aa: CASSLVPSYLENTEAFF; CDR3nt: TGCGCCAGCAGCTTGGTCCCATCCTATTTGGAGAACACTGAAGCTTTCTTT
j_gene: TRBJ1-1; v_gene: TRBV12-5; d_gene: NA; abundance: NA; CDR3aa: CASGLTEGNTEAFF; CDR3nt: TGTGCTAGTGGTTTAACAGAGGGGAACACTGAAGCTTTCTTT
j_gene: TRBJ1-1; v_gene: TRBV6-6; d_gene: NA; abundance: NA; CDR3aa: CASSYRDWGEAFF; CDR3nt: TGTGCCAGCAGTTACCGTGATTGGGGCGAAGCTTTCTTT
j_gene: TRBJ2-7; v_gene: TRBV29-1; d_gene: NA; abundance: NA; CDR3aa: CSVVSGLGAYEQYF; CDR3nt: TGCAGCGTTGTTTCAGGGCTTGGGGCCTACGAGCAGTACTTC
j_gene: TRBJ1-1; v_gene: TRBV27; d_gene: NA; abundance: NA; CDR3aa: CASRETGMNTEAFF; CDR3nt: TGTGCCAGCAGGGAGACAGGCATGAACACTGAAGCTTTCTTT
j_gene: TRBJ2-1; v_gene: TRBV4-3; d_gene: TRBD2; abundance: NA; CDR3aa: CASSQSYSGGAVNEQFF; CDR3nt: TGCGCCAGCAGCCAATCCTATAGCGGGGGGGCCGTGAATGAGCAGTTCTTC
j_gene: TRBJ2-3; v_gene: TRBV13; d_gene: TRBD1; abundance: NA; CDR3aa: CASSLVTGATDTQYF; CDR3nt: TGTGCCAGCAGCTTGGTCACAGGGGCCACAGATACGCAGTATTTT
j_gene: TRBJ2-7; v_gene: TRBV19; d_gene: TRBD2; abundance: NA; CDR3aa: CASSPGTSWYEQYF; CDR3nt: TGTGCCAGTAGCCCCGGGACTAGCTGGTACGAGCAGTACTTC
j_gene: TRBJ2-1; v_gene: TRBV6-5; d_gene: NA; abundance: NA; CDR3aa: CASSYSEFYNEQFF; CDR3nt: TGTGCCAGCAGTTACTCGGAGTTCTACAATGAGCAGTTCTTC
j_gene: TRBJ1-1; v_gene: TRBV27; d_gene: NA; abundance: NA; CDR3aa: CATQTGNTEAFF; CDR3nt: TGTGCCACCCAGACGGGGAACACTGAAGCTTTCTTT
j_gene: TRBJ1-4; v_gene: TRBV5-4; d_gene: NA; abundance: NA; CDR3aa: CASSPIEEGEEKLFF; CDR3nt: TGTGCCAGCAGCCCGATTGAGGAGGGCGAAGAAAAACTGTTTTTT
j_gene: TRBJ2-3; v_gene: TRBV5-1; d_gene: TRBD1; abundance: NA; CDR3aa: CASSSMGQGAPTDTQYF; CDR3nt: TGCGCCAGCAGCAGCATGGGACAGGGGGCGCCCACAGATACGCAGTATTTT
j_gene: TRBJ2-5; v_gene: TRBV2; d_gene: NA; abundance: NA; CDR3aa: CASSEEHPDQETQYF; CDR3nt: TGTGCCAGCAGTGAGGAACACCCAGACCAAGAGACCCAGTACTTC
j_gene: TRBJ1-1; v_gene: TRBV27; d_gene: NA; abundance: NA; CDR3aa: CASALLQEMNTEAFF; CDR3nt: TGTGCCAGCGCGTTGTTACAGGAAATGAACACTGAAGCTTTCTTT
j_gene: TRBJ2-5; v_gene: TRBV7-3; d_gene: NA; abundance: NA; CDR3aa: CASSCLWRGTETQYF; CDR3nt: TGTGCCAGCAGCTGTTTATGGCGCGGGACGGAGACCCAGTACTTC
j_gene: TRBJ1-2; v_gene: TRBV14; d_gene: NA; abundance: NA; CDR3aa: CASSQDAVYGYTF; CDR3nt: TGTGCCAGCAGCCAAGATGCGGTGTATGGCTACACCTTC
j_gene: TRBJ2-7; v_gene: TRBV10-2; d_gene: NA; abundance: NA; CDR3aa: CASVESIPYEQYF; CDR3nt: TGCGCCAGTGTAGAGAGTATTCCCTACGAGCAGTACTTC
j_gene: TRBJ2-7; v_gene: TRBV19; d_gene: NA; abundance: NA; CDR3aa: CASSRDTSYEQYF; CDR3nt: TGTGCCAGTAGTAGGGACACCTCCTACGAGCAGTACTTC
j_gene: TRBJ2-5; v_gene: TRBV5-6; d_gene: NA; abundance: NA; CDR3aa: CASSFSGETQYF; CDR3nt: TGTGCCAGCAGCTTTTCGGGTGAGACCCAGTACTTC
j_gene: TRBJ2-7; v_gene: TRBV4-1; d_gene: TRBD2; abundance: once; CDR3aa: CASRGGEFLPYEQYF; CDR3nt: TGCGCCAGCAGGGGGGGGGAGTTCCTCCCCTACGAGCAGTACTTC
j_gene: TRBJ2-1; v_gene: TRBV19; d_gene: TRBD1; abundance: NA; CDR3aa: CASSIQGGFIGAINEQFF; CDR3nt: TGTGCCAGTAGTATACAAGGGGGCTTTATCGGTGCAATCAATGAGCAGTTCTTC
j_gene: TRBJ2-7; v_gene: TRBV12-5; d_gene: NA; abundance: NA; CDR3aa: CASGLAGDNPNEQYF; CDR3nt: TGTGCTAGTGGTTTGGCCGGGGACAACCCAAACGAGCAGTACTTC
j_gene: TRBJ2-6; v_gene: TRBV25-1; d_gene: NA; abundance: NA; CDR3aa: CASSRVVSGANVLTF; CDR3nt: TGTGCCAGCAGCAGGGTCGTCTCTGGGGCCAACGTCCTGACTTTC
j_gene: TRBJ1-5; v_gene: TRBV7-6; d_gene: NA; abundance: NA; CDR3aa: CASSLRDDSNQPQHF; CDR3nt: TGTGCCAGCAGCTTACGGGATGATAGCAATCAGCCCCAGCATTTT
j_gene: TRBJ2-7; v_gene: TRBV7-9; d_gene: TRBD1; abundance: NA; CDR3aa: CASSESGGSDEQYF; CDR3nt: TGTGCCAGCAGCGAGTCAGGGGGTTCGGACGAGCAGTACTTC
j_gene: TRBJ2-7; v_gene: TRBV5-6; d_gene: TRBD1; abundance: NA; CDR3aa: CASSSETGPGEQYF; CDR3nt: TGTGCCAGCAGCTCAGAGACAGGGCCAGGCGAGCAGTACTTC
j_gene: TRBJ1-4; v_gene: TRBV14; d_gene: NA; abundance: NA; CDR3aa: CASSQIGLYEKLFF; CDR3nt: TGTGCCAGCAGCCAAATAGGTCTCTACGAAAAACTGTTTTTT
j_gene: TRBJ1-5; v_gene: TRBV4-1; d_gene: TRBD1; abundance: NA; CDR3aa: CASSPEDRASNQPQHF; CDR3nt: TGCGCCAGCAGCCCGGAAGACAGGGCTAGCAATCAGCCCCAGCATTTT
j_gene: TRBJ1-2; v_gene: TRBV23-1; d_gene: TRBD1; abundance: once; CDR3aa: CASGKQGVYGYTF; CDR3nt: TGCGCCAGCGGGAAACAGGGGGTCTATGGCTACACCTTC
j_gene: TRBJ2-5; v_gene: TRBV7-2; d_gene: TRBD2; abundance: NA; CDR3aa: CASSFRFSGRARETQYF; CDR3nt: TGTGCCAGCAGCTTTAGGTTTAGCGGGAGGGCCAGAGAGACCCAGTACTTC
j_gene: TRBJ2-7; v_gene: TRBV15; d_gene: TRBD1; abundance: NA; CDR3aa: CATSSPEQGGWNEQYF; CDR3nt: TGTGCCACCAGCAGTCCCGAACAGGGGGGATGGAACGAGCAGTACTTC
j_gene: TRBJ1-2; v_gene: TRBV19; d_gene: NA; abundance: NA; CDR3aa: CASSIGLGGIVVGYTF; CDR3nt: TGTGCCAGTAGTATAGGCCTCGGGGGGATCGTCGTGGGCTACACCTTC
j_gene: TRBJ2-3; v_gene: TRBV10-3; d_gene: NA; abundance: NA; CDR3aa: CAISESDTQYF; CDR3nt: TGTGCCATCAGTGAATCCGATACGCAGTATTTT
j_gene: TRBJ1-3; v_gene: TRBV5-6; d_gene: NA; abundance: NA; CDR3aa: CASSYGSGNTIYF; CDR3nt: TGTGCCAGCAGCTATGGCTCTGGAAACACCATATATTTT
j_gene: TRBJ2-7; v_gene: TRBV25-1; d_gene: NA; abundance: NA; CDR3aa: CASSNSYEQYF; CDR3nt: TGTGCCAGCAGCAACTCCTACGAGCAGTACTTC
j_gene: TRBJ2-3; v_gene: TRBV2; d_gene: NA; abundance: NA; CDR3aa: CASSDEGGLGTDTQYF; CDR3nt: TGTGCCAGCAGTGACGAGGGGGGTCTGGGTACAGATACGCAGTATTTT
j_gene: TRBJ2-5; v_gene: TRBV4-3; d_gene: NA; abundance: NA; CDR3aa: CASSQDGARGETQYF; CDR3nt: TGCGCCAGCAGCCAAGATGGAGCGCGGGGAGAGACCCAGTACTTC
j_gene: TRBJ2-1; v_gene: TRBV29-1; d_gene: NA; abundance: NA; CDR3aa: CSVEGGQGNEQFF; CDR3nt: TGCAGCGTTGAAGGGGGTCAGGGTAATGAGCAGTTCTTC
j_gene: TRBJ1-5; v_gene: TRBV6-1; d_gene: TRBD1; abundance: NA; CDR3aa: CASSEGHGTGRPQHF; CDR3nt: TGTGCCAGCAGTGAGGGCCACGGGACAGGGAGGCCCCAGCATTTT
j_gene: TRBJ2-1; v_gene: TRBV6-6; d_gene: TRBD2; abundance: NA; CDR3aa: CASSGLAGLGEQFF; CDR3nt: TGTGCCAGCAGCGGACTAGCGGGTTTGGGTGAGCAGTTCTTC
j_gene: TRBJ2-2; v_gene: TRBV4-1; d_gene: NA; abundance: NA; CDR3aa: CASSPITGIDTGELFF; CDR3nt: TGCGCCAGCAGCCCAATTACAGGGATCGACACCGGGGAGCTGTTTTTT